In its sample, the clone carrying this TCR beta chain is medium-sized. Antigen unknown. This CDR3 spans 17 amino acids. The germline V gene has CDR1 DFQATT and CDR2 SNEGSKA (reference sequence). Trimming cost V 8 bases and J 6 bases, with 30 bases left between them. Specified treatment: 10-day PBMC culture with coronavirus spike peptide pools or control peptides (ViraFEST assay). Expansion of antigen-specific T cells with peptide pools by ViraFEST preceded sequencing of TCRs. Once obtained from cultured CD4+ T cells, the DNA was sequenced using the Oncomine TCR Beta short-read assay. TCRdb passed the PCR reads through MiXCR, listing each CDR3 protein once. The sample holds more than 10,000 distinct CDR3 sequences; about 30% are singletons and the top ten take approximately 13%. The sample comes from a study of vaccination and CD4 T cells after COVID-19.

This TCR was sampled from a human donor who had recovered from COVID-19. The sequencing here drew on CD4+ T cells from blood, cultured in vitro, taken after SARS-CoV-2 vaccination. The chain recombines TRBV20-1 with TRBJ2-3, with D possibly matching TRBD1 (6 bases). CDR3 protein: CSTPRPSGDVYRDTQYF. Here the CDR3 DNA reads TGCAGTACCCCTCGACCGTCAGGGGATGTTTATAGGGATACGCAGTATTTT.